This TCR beta chain was captured by sequencing in a study of identical twins. TCRdb passed the 5' RACE reads through MiXCR, listing each CDR3 protein once. The sample holds roughly 690,000 distinct CDR3 sequences, around 6.1% seen once. The TCR was taken from a man younger than 35 in good health. The material sequenced was naive T cells sorted from blood.

CDR3 sequence (DNA): TGCGCCAGCAATGGGGGAACGGCCGGGGCCAACGTCCTGACTTTC. This codes for CASNGGTAGANVLTF. The V call is TRBV10-2, the J call TRBJ2-6; D might be TRBD1 or TRBD2, each matching 5 bases. Trimming took off 7 bases at V and 4 bases at J, with 14 bases between the two ends. From germline, CDR1 is WSHSY and CDR2 SAAADI. The CDR3 is 15 residues long.